The clone carrying this TCR beta chain was detected only once. Its target is not known. Since a much larger clone is just one base distant, this may be a read error. These data belong to a study of tumor-infiltrating lymphocytes in primary liver carcinoma. Study information: Surgery removed the patients' primary liver carcinoma.

Blood RNA originated from unsorted whole blood, with germline DNA additionally extracted. Germline CDR1 reads MNHNS; CDR2 reads SASEGT. The CDR3 contains 16 residues. Using a constant-region primer together with ProtoScript II reverse transcriptase, TCR beta cDNA was made from about 500 ng of total RNA. Three rounds of nested multiplex PCR with slightly modified ARM-PCR produced TCR beta libraries. Each of the first two PCR rounds ran approximately 11 cycles with TRBV1-TRBV30 forward and C-beta reverse primers. MiXCR, applied by TCRdb to the multiplex PCR reads, yields one record per CDR3 protein. The repertoire holds about 300,000 distinct CDR3 sequences, with about 62% as singletons. Study-wide findings and caveats: The use of bulk unsorted samples meant that CD4+ and CD8+ repertoires were not compared. Tumor-adjacent and tumor-blood pairs shared less of their repertoires than tumor region pairs shared.

The origin of this receptor is a man aged 35 to 55 with primary liver carcinoma and hepatitis B virus infection. The sequenced sample consisted of peripheral blood. The genes are TRBV6-1 and TRBJ2-1; D not resolved. CDR3 loop: CVSSEEDPWPSNEQFF. The CDR3, as DNA: TGTGTCAGCAGTGAAGAGGACCCGTGGCCCTCCAATGAGCAGTTCTTC.